Listed below are T cell receptor beta chains from one sample, sequenced in a study of Ad26.COV2.S vaccination and SARS-CoV-2 variants. Clones were read by immunoSEQ multiplex PCR, and TCRdb kept only the in-frame ones, dropping some. The table has 350,000 to 400,000 clones, less than 90% seen once. Sequenced material: peripheral blood, taken in a trial of Ad26.COV2.S vaccine versus placebo. The receptors stem from a person between 18 and 65 years old who received the Ad26.COV2.S COVID-19 vaccine or a placebo. Each CDR3 is given with its conserved first and last residue. A D gene is named only where the DNA matches it firmly. Clone size appears in some rows only: once, few, many, or a class for an expanded clone.

CDR3: CASSLEGGISYEQYF; DNA: TGTGCCAGCAGCTTAGAGGGCGGGATCTCCTACGAGCAGTACTTC; size: once; J: TRBJ2-7; D: -; V: TRBV7-8
CDR3: CASSYSGTDNSPLHF; DNA: TGTGCCAGCAGTTACTCCGGGACAGATAATTCACCCCTCCACTTT; size: -; J: TRBJ1-6; D: TRBD1; V: TRBV6-2/TRBV6-3
CDR3: CASSLGSGPYGEQFF; DNA: TGCGCCAGCAGCTTGGGGTCAGGGCCGTATGGTGAGCAGTTCTTC; size: -; J: TRBJ2-1; D: -; V: TRBV5-1
CDR3: CASSPSGGGNTEAFF; DNA: TGTGCCAGCAGCCCGTCTGGGGGCGGGAACACTGAAGCTTTCTTT; size: -; J: TRBJ1-1; D: -; V: TRBV3-1/TRBV3-2
CDR3: CASSIGPISGNTIYF; DNA: TGTGCCAGCAGCATCGGGCCGATCTCTGGAAACACCATATATTTT; size: -; J: TRBJ1-3; D: -; V: TRBV7-2
CDR3: CASSPRGASTDTQYF; DNA: TGTGCCAGCAGCCCGCGGGGGGCTAGCACAGATACGCAGTATTTT; size: -; J: TRBJ2-3; D: TRBD2; V: TRBV9
CDR3: CATSDSGRETYEQYF; DNA: TGTGCCACCAGCGATTCCGGCAGGGAAACCTACGAGCAGTACTTC; size: -; J: TRBJ2-7; D: -; V: TRBV24-1
CDR3: CAWSALDRNSPLHF; DNA: TGTGCCTGGAGTGCGTTGGACAGAAATTCACCCCTCCACTTT; size: -; J: TRBJ1-6; D: -; V: TRBV30
CDR3: CASSLVARAGGQETQYF; DNA: TGTGCCAGCAGCTTAGTGGCCCGAGCGGGGGGCCAAGAGACCCAGTACTTC; size: -; J: TRBJ2-5; D: TRBD2; V: TRBV13
CDR3: CASSQDITPGNEQFF; DNA: TGTGCCAGCAGCCAAGACATTACCCCCGGGAATGAGCAGTTCTTC; size: -; J: TRBJ2-1; D: -; V: TRBV3-1/TRBV3-2
CDR3: CATSDLKGDGYTF; DNA: TGTGCCACCAGTGATTTAAAGGGGGATGGCTACACCTTC; size: -; J: TRBJ1-2; D: -; V: TRBV24-1
CDR3: CASSLVDTYGYTF; DNA: TGTGCCAGCAGCTTGGTGGACACATATGGCTACACCTTC; size: once; J: TRBJ1-2; D: -; V: TRBV5-4
CDR3: CASSLSRPTDTQYF; DNA: TGTGCCAGCAGCTTGTCCAGGCCCACAGATACGCAGTATTTT; size: -; J: TRBJ2-3; D: -; V: TRBV7-2
CDR3: CASSFSDRWTGELFF; DNA: TGTGCCAGCAGCTTTAGCGACCGATGGACCGGGGAGCTGTTTTTT; size: -; J: TRBJ2-2; D: -; V: TRBV5-8
CDR3: CASSLIGGPFGSDTQYF; DNA: TGCGCCAGCAGCTTGATCGGGGGGCCGTTTGGCTCAGATACGCAGTATTTT; size: -; J: TRBJ2-3; D: -; V: TRBV5-1
CDR3: CASSLEGPNQPQHF; DNA: TGTGCCAGCAGTTTGGAGGGACCAAATCAGCCCCAGCATTTT; size: -; J: TRBJ1-5; D: -; V: TRBV27
CDR3: CASSEGAANSYGYTF; DNA: TGTGCCAGCAGTGAAGGGGCTGCCAATTCCTATGGCTACACCTTC; size: -; J: TRBJ1-2; D: -; V: TRBV6-1
CDR3: CASSTDVRGLEKLFF; DNA: TGTGCCAGTAGTACCGACGTTCGGGGTCTTGAAAAACTGTTTTTT; size: -; J: TRBJ1-4; D: -; V: TRBV19
CDR3: CASSSRDRADEQYF; DNA: TGTGCCAGCAGTTCCCGGGACAGGGCTGACGAGCAGTACTTC; size: -; J: TRBJ2-7; D: TRBD1; V: TRBV27
CDR3: CASSHHRPGATEAFF; DNA: TGTGCCAGCAGCCATCACAGGCCCGGAGCCACTGAAGCTTTCTTT; size: -; J: TRBJ1-1; D: -; V: TRBV3-1/TRBV3-2
CDR3: CASSLQWDRNSPLHF; DNA: TGTGCCAGCAGTTTACAATGGGACCGTAATTCACCCCTCCACTTT; size: few; J: TRBJ1-6; D: -; V: TRBV27
CDR3: CASSEGDRVPLGGNTIYF; DNA: TGTGCCAGCAGTGAAGGGGACCGTGTTCCTCTGGGTGGAAACACCATATATTTT; size: -; J: TRBJ1-3; D: -; V: TRBV2
CDR3: CASSQDRTSIPTDTQYF; DNA: TGCGCCAGCAGCCAAGATCGGACTAGTATTCCCACAGATACGCAGTATTTT; size: -; J: TRBJ2-3; D: TRBD2; V: TRBV4-3
CDR3: CASSSGRFSYNEQFF; DNA: TGTGCCAGCAGCTCGGGGAGATTCTCCTACAATGAGCAGTTCTTC; size: -; J: TRBJ2-1; D: -; V: TRBV7-9
CDR3: CASSLSRRTDTQYF; DNA: TGTGCCAGCAGCTTGAGCAGGCGCACAGATACGCAGTATTTT; size: -; J: TRBJ2-3; D: -; V: TRBV11-2
CDR3: CASSLFPGSPTNEKLFF; DNA: TGTGCCAGCAGCTTATTTCCAGGTTCTCCAACTAATGAAAAACTGTTTTTT; size: -; J: TRBJ1-4; D: -; V: TRBV7-8
CDR3: CASSADSEREQYF; DNA: TGTGCCAGCAGTGCCGACAGTGAACGAGAGCAGTACTTC; size: -; J: TRBJ2-7; D: -; V: TRBV2
CDR3: CASSFGTAGGPQHF; DNA: TGTGCCAGCAGCTTCGGGACAGCCGGAGGGCCCCAGCATTTT; size: -; J: TRBJ1-5; D: TRBD1; V: TRBV5-8
CDR3: CASSLGGAEGRRNIQYF; DNA: TGTGCCAGCAGCTTAGGGGGGGCAGAAGGGCGGCGAAACATTCAGTACTTC; size: -; J: TRBJ2-4; D: -; V: TRBV7-2
CDR3: CSASHRRGYTMNTEAFF; DNA: TGCAGTGCTAGTCACCGGCGGGGTTACACTATGAACACTGAAGCTTTCTTT; size: -; J: TRBJ1-1; D: -; V: TRBV20-1
CDR3: CASSPTVGALYGYTF; DNA: TGTGCCAGCAGCCCCACCGTGGGGGCTCTCTATGGCTACACCTTC; size: -; J: TRBJ1-2; D: -; V: TRBV7-2
CDR3: CASSAGLGKVGYTF; DNA: TGTGCCAGCAGCGCGGGACTCGGAAAAGTCGGCTACACCTTC; size: -; J: TRBJ1-2; D: -; V: TRBV7-9
CDR3: CASSPLLELPGELFF; DNA: TGTGCCAGCAGTCCCCTCCTGGAGCTACCCGGGGAGCTGTTTTTT; size: -; J: TRBJ2-2; D: -; V: TRBV5-4
CDR3: CASSLEGSSYNEQFF; DNA: TGCGCCAGCAGCCTCGAGGGGAGCTCCTACAATGAGCAGTTCTTC; size: -; J: TRBJ2-1; D: -; V: TRBV4-1
CDR3: CASSLVSAGSYNEQFF; DNA: TGTGCCAGCAGCTTAGTGTCCGCCGGCTCCTACAATGAGCAGTTCTTC; size: -; J: TRBJ2-1; D: -; V: TRBV7-8
CDR3: CASSLRVAGLAGELFF; DNA: TGTGCCAGCAGCTTAAGGGTGGCGGGATTAGCCGGGGAGCTGTTTTTT; size: -; J: TRBJ2-2; D: -; V: TRBV7-6
CDR3: CASSQDPTYNEQFF; DNA: TGCGCCAGCAGCCAAGATCCCACCTACAATGAGCAGTTCTTC; size: -; J: TRBJ2-1; D: -; V: TRBV4-3
CDR3: CASSIFPTSGGTDTQYF; DNA: TGTGCCAGTAGTATTTTCCCTACTAGCGGGGGAACAGATACGCAGTATTTT; size: -; J: TRBJ2-3; D: TRBD2; V: TRBV19
CDR3: CATSPKQGIQHF; DNA: TGTGCCACCAGCCCCAAACAGGGGATCCAGCATTTT; size: -; J: TRBJ1-5; D: TRBD1; V: TRBV24-1
CDR3: CASSAYGGPTDTQYF; DNA: TGCGCCAGCAGTGCATATGGGGGTCCGACAGATACGCAGTATTTT; size: -; J: TRBJ2-3; D: -; V: TRBV10-1
CDR3: CASSAREGRETQYF; DNA: TGTGCCAGCAGTGCCAGGGAGGGTAGGGAGACCCAGTACTTC; size: -; J: TRBJ2-5; D: TRBD2; V: TRBV9
CDR3: CASSQEPLNSYNEQFF; DNA: TGTGCCAGCAGCCAAGAACCTCTAAACTCCTACAATGAGCAGTTCTTC; size: -; J: TRBJ2-1; D: -; V: TRBV3-1/TRBV3-2
CDR3: CASSEGLEDTQYF; DNA: TGTGCCAGCAGTGAAGGGTTGGAGGATACGCAGTATTTT; size: -; J: TRBJ2-3; D: -; V: TRBV2
CDR3: CASSLGRSSGNTIYF; DNA: TGTGCCAGCAGCTTGGGCAGGTCCTCTGGAAACACCATATATTTT; size: -; J: TRBJ1-3; D: -; V: TRBV5-4
CDR3: CASSQPLGGSYEQYF; DNA: TGTGCCAGCAGCCAGCCATTGGGGGGGTCCTACGAGCAGTACTTC; size: -; J: TRBJ2-7; D: TRBD2; V: TRBV5-6
CDR3: CASSFGRPQPHEQYF; DNA: TGTGCCAGCAGTTTCGGCAGGCCCCAACCCCACGAGCAGTACTTC; size: -; J: TRBJ2-7; D: -; V: TRBV27
CDR3: CASSDSGGLEQYF; DNA: TGCGCCAGCAGCGATTCCGGGGGCCTCGAGCAGTACTTC; size: -; J: TRBJ2-7; D: -; V: TRBV4-1
CDR3: CASSLVAITGNEQFF; DNA: TGCGCCAGCAGCTTGGTAGCTATTACTGGCAATGAGCAGTTCTTC; size: -; J: TRBJ2-1; D: -; V: TRBV5-1
CDR3: CASSLSREEKLFF; DNA: TGTGCCAGCAGTTTATCGAGGGAGGAAAAACTGTTTTTT; size: -; J: TRBJ1-4; D: -; V: TRBV27
CDR3: CASSATAPGEAFF; DNA: TGTGCCAGTAGCGCGACGGCTCCTGGGGAAGCTTTCTTT; size: -; J: TRBJ1-1; D: -; V: TRBV19
CDR3: CASSPRQANTGELFF; DNA: TGTGCCAGCAGCCCGCGGCAAGCTAACACCGGGGAGCTGTTTTTT; size: -; J: TRBJ2-2; D: -; V: TRBV7-9
CDR3: CAGRGLGGYTF; DNA: TGTGCCGGCAGGGGGCTTGGAGGCTACACCTTC; size: -; J: TRBJ1-2; D: TRBD1; V: TRBV19
CDR3: CASNQRSRGSGNTIYF; DNA: TGTGCCAGCAACCAGAGGAGCAGGGGCTCTGGAAACACCATATATTTT; size: -; J: TRBJ1-3; D: -; V: TRBV28
CDR3: CASSPDRGNTEAFF; DNA: TGTGCCAGCAGCCCTGACAGGGGGAACACTGAAGCTTTCTTT; size: -; J: TRBJ1-1; D: TRBD1; V: TRBV11-2